The 29 T cell receptor beta chains presented below share a single source sample, sequenced in a study of tumor and adjacent non-tumor tissue in lung cancer. The template was RNA from unsorted bulk tissue. A modified ARM-PCR protocol with three rounds of nested PCR amplified TCRbeta. A single record per CDR3 protein comes from TCRdb applying MiXCR to the multiplex PCR reads. The sample records roughly 220,000 distinct CDR3 sequences, less than 80% being singletons. The sequencing sample was made of lung tumor tissue. The receptors here all came from a man in his 60s with non-small cell lung cancer.

Concerning this clonotype: A read error may produce the germline difference seen at one junction end. The V call is TRBV11-2, the J call TRBJ2-3; 10 bases are shared with TRBD2. The CDR3 contains 16 residues. The germline CDR1 and CDR2 sequences are SGHAT and FQNNGV. The CDR3 spells CASSPRLAGTTDRQYF. Written as DNA, the CDR3 is TGTGCCAGCAGCCCAAGACTAGCGGGCACCACAGATAGGCAGTATTTT.

About this clonotype itself: It may be a read error: a sequence one base away is much more abundant. The chain joins TRBV20-1 to TRBJ2-5; D is possibly TRBD2 (6 bases). This CDR3 is 15 amino acids long. Germline V lookup: CDR1 DFQATT, CDR2 SNEGSKA (reference sequence). The CDR3, as DNA: TGCAGTGCTAGATACTGGGAGGCAGTCCAAGAGGCCCAGTACTTC. The encoded protein is CSARYWEAVQEAQYF.

This clonotype was observed once. The CDR3 does not close with the conserved phenylalanine or tryptophan, likely indicating a read error. The DNA is left out, because the CDR3 cannot be placed on it with certainty; the CDR3 is given as TCRdb lists it. The V and J genes are TRBV6-1 and TRBJ2-7; the D call in the table, TRBD1, was not verified against the DNA. The CDR3 comprises 16 residues, both ends counted. Germline V CDR1 and CDR2: MNHNS, SASEGT. CDR3 sequence: CASSEDYGTGSYEQYL.

V gene TRBV29-1 combines with J gene TRBJ1-2; D is undetermined. V lost 1 base and J 7 bases, leaving 13 bases between the germline ends. The CDR3 is 13 amino acids. Germline V lookup: CDR1 SQVTM, CDR2 ANQGSEA. CDR3 DNA sequence: TGCAGCGTTGAAGCGGTACGACCAAGTGGCTACACCTTC. It specifies CSVEAVRPSGYTF.

This clonotype was recorded only once. A junction boundary mismatches the germline segment, possibly from a read error. The V and J genes are TRBV20-1 and TRBJ1-3; D uncertain. The CDR3 is 13 amino acids. Germline CDR1 is DFQATT and CDR2 is SNEGSKA (reference sequence). The DNA for the CDR3 is TGCAGTGCTCCGAATATCTCTGGAAACAACATATATTTT. Translating gives CSAPNISGNNIYF.

The rearrangement joins TRBV11-3 to TRBJ2-2, with 7 bases identical to TRBD1. Germline CDR1 is SGHNT and CDR2 is YENEEA. This CDR3 region has 15 residues. The CDR3 here is CPNSRTGSNTGELFF. The DNA for the CDR3 is TGTCCCAACAGCCGGACAGGATCTAACACCGGGGAGCTGTTTTTT.

The chain employs TRBV7-8 and TRBJ2-7; a weak D match, TRBD1 (6 bases). The ends were cut back, 7 bases at V and 2 bases at J, with 15 bases in the middle. Germline values: CDR1 SGHVS, CDR2 FQNEAQ. The CDR3 has 14 residues. This CDR3 is CASTRQELTYEQYF. The CDR3 DNA reads as TGTGCCAGCACCAGACAGGAGCTTACCTACGAGCAGTACTTC.

Worth noting for this clonotype: A much larger clone lies one base from this, so it may be a read error. The V call is TRBV29-1, the J call TRBJ2-3, with D uncertain. Germline loops: CDR1 SQVTM, CDR2 ANQGSEA. CDR3 size: 10 residues. CDR3 bases: TGCAGCGTTGAAAAAGATACGAAGTATTTT. This sequence encodes CSVEKDTKYF.

As for this clonotype: A much larger clonotype is one base distant, so this may be a read error. The J gene is TRBJ2-4, the V gene TRBV20-1; D unclear. The CDR3 covers 14 residues. Trimming pared 4 bases from V and 1 base from J, leaving 11 bases between. Germline V lookup: CDR1 DFQATT, CDR2 SNEGSKA (reference sequence). The CDR3 sequence is CSATQAYAKNIQYF. The CDR3 DNA reads as TGCAGTGCTACCCAGGCGTACGCCAAAAACATTCAGTACTTC.

Of note for this clonotype: A read error may account for a junction end that differs from germline. This chain connects TRBV12-3 or TRBV12-4 to TRBJ1-5, with D tentatively TRBD1 (6 bases). The CDR3 runs 14 residues. CDR3 sequence: CASSPSRGGQPQDF. CDR3 nucleotides: TGTGCCAGCAGTCCCTCCAGGGGAGGTCAGCCCCAGGATTTT.

As regards this clonotype: Germline is not matched at one junction end, which may reflect a read error. The gene calls are TRBV7-3 and TRBJ2-1, with a tentative D call TRBD2 (6 bases). Germline V lookup: CDR1 SGHTA, CDR2 FQGTGA. The CDR3 covers 15 residues. CDR3 sequence reads: CAGSLTRESYNEQFF. The CDR3 bases are TGTGCCGGCAGCTTAACACGGGAGTCCTACAATGAGCAGTTCTTC.

In this sample, this clonotype turned up once. This chain connects TRBV20-1 to TRBJ2-1; 7 positions agree with TRBD2. The germline gives CDR1 DFQATT, CDR2 SNEGSKA (reference sequence). The CDR3 has 16 residues. With V trimmed by 3 bases and J by 8 bases, 16 bases remained unmatched. The CDR3 is CSASPTSGRARDEQFF. The CDR3 DNA reads as TGCAGTGCTAGCCCGACTAGTGGGAGGGCCAGAGATGAGCAGTTCTTC.

V is TRBV20-1 and J is TRBJ2-7, with 9 positions matching TRBD2. The CDR3 runs to 14 residues. Germline V CDR1 and CDR2: DFQATT, SNEGSKA (reference sequence). The trim removed 7 bases at V and 5 bases at J, leaving 12 bases unmatched. In DNA form, the CDR3 reads TGCAGTGTGCGGGAGGGAAACCTCGGGGACGAGCAGTACTTC. As protein: CSVREGNLGDEQYF.

A note on this clonotype: An end of the junction does not agree with germline; a read error may underlie this. This sequence joins TRBV20-1 and TRBJ1-4; TRBD1 might be the D (5 bases). Per germline, CDR1 DFQATT and CDR2 SNEGSKA (reference sequence). CDR3 size: 14 residues. CDR3 in DNA: TGTAGTGCTTCCTGCGGGGGAGCCAATGAAAAACTGTTTTTT. Translating it yields CSASCGGANEKLFF.

The gene calls are TRBV9 and TRBJ2-2, with a weak D call TRBD2 (5 bases). Germline V CDR1 and CDR2: SGDLS, YYNGEE. The CDR3 is 16 amino acids. V lost 1 base and J 2 bases, leaving 12 bases between the germline ends. CDR3 loop: CASSVWLAINTGELFF. In DNA form, the CDR3 reads TGTGCCAGCAGCGTATGGCTAGCAATAAACACCGGGGAGCTGTTTTTT.

As regards this clonotype: One junction end does not reproduce the germline sequence, and a read error may be involved. The gene calls are TRBV6-1 and TRBJ1-1, with D possibly matching TRBD1 (6 bases). In germline, CDR1 is MNHNS, CDR2 SASEGT. The CDR3 has 12 amino acids. CDR3 residues: CASSRGDTETFF. The CDR3 DNA sequence: TGTGCCAGCAGCCGCGGGGACACTGAAACTTTCTTT.

As concerns this clonotype: The CDR3 ends on some other residue instead of the conserved phenylalanine or tryptophan, so this is likely a read error. The gene calls are TRBV11-3 and TRBJ2-3; 7 bases line up with TRBD2. The CDR3 sequence is 15 residues long. V lost 3 bases, J lost 5 bases, and 8 bases stayed unmatched. Germline CDR1 and CDR2: SGHNT and YENEEA. This CDR3 reads CASSLGRVRGDTQYS. Written as DNA, the CDR3 is TGTGCCAGCAGCTTGGGGAGGGTCCGTGGAGATACGCAGTATTCT.

This clonotype was observed a single time. One junction end does not reproduce the germline sequence, and a read error may be involved. The chain employs TRBV6-1 and TRBJ1-3; D might be TRBD1 (5 bases). The V gene's germline CDR1 is MNHNS and CDR2 SASEGT. CDR3 size: 12 residues. CDR3 amino acids: CVNWTSRNSIYF. The CDR3 region has the DNA TGTGTCAACTGGACAAGCCGAAACAGCATATATTTT.

The V and J genes are TRBV28 and TRBJ2-3; TRBD2 agrees at 7 bases. The ends lost 4 bases at V and 9 bases at J; junction bases unmatched: 13. This CDR3 has 15 residues. Germline lookup yields CDR1 MDHEN and CDR2 SYDVKM. This CDR3 reads CASSSPGGGGVTQYF. Here the CDR3 DNA reads TGTGCCAGCAGTTCCCCGGGGGGAGGCGGAGTCACGCAGTATTTT.

In regard to this clonotype: One end of the junction varies from germline; a read error may be responsible. The chain carries TRBV4-2 and TRBJ1-5; the D is unclear. Germline values: CDR1 LGHNA, CDR2 YNFKEQ. The CDR3 has 15 residues. The CDR3 nucleotides are TGTGCCAGCACCCAAGATGTCCGTAGCAATAAGCCCCAGCTTTTT. Amino acids: CASTQDVRSNKPQLF.

This clonotype has ten or more counts. This chain connects TRBV6-6 to TRBJ2-7; D might be TRBD2 (6 bases). Germline CDR1 is MNHNY and CDR2 is SVGAGI (reference sequence). V lost 6 bases and J 3 bases, leaving 15 bases between the germline ends. The CDR3 is 14 amino acids. CDR3 region: CASRTTGDGYEQYF. CDR3 sequence (DNA): TGTGCCAGCAGAACTACGGGGGACGGCTACGAGCAGTACTTC.

A remark on this clonotype: The conserved phenylalanine or tryptophan is not found at the CDR3 terminus, so this likely reflects a read error. The CDR3 nucleotides read TGTGCCAGCGGGGCGGGAAGTTTAGAGCAGTACTAC. Translation gives CASGAGSLEQYY. The chain combines TRBV11-1 with TRBJ2-7; D may be TRBD2 (6 bases). Germline CDR1 reads SGHAT; CDR2 reads FQDESV (reference sequence). The CDR3 consists of 12 residues. With 8 bases removed from V and 7 bases from J, the gap between germline ends came to 15 bases.

As concerns this clonotype: Since the CDR3 does not end with the conserved phenylalanine or tryptophan, this likely comes from a read error. It is unclear where the CDR3 begins or ends on the DNA, so no DNA is shown, and the CDR3 is as TCRdb lists it. This rearrangement joins TRBV20-1 to TRBJ1-6. CDR1 DFQATT and CDR2 SNEGSKA come from the germline V gene (reference sequence). Termini included, the CDR3 measures 13 amino acids. Here the CDR3 reads CNARDSYENPLHL.

Remarks on this clonotype: The conserved phenylalanine or tryptophan normally closing the CDR3 is absent here, so this likely arose from a read error. The chain uses TRBV12-3 or TRBV12-4 and TRBJ1-6; D gene unclear. Between the trimmed V and J ends, which lost 4 bases and 10 bases, there was a span of 14 bases. The CDR3 sequence is 14 residues long. CDR3 sequence reads: CASSSRGPASPLHS. The CDR3, as DNA: TGTGCCAGCAGTTCCCGCGGTCCCGCGTCACCCCTCCACTCT.

This clonotype appeared once. One junction end does not reproduce the germline sequence, and a read error may be involved. In nucleotides, the CDR3 is TGTGCCAGCACCCCGGGGGGGGCCCTTTCATCTGAAGTTTTCTTT. Protein sequence: CASTPGGALSSEVFF. This chain uses TRBV12-3 or TRBV12-4 with TRBJ1-1; TRBD1 might be the D (6 bases). This CDR3 has 15 residues.

This clonotype was picked up many times. The genes are TRBV20-1 and TRBJ2-1; D perhaps matches TRBD2 (5 bases). CDR1 and CDR2 (germline): DFQATT, SNEGSKA (reference sequence). Trimming removed 5 bases at V and 4 bases at J, with 15 bases between. The CDR3 extends over 14 amino acids. The chain's CDR3 is CSARADYFYNEQFF. Written as DNA, the CDR3 is TGCAGTGCTCGAGCGGATTACTTTTACAATGAGCAGTTCTTC.

This clonotype occurred once. CDR3 sequence reads: CSVIPTSGSTYEQYF. CDR3 coding DNA: TGCAGTGTTATCCCAACCAGCGGGTCGACCTACGAGCAGTACTTC. The chain carries TRBV20-1 and TRBJ2-7, with D possibly matching TRBD2 (6 bases). V lost 7 bases and J lost 2, with 21 bases in between. The CDR3 spans 15 residues. The germline gives CDR1 DFQATT, CDR2 SNEGSKA (reference sequence).

With respect to this clonotype: This may stem from a read error, because a much larger clone lies one nucleotide away. The DNA for the CDR3 is TGTGCCAGTGGGGACAGTCGGCTAGTCCCGAAGACCGGGGAGCTGTTTTTT. It specifies CASGDSRLVPKTGELFF. The J gene is TRBJ2-2, the V gene TRBV6-5; 7 bases line up with TRBD1. This CDR3 has 17 amino acids. Germline CDR1 reads MNHEY; CDR2 reads SVGAGI.

The chain carries TRBV11-2 and TRBJ2-5; maybe TRBD2 (5 bases). The length of the CDR3 is 13 residues. Trimming took off 1 base at V and 4 bases at J, with 7 bases between the two ends. The germline V gene encodes CDR1 SGHAT and CDR2 FQNNGV. Written as DNA, the CDR3 is TGTGCCAGCAGCTTAGGGAGGCGAGAGACCCAGTACTTC. This encodes CASSLGRRETQYF.